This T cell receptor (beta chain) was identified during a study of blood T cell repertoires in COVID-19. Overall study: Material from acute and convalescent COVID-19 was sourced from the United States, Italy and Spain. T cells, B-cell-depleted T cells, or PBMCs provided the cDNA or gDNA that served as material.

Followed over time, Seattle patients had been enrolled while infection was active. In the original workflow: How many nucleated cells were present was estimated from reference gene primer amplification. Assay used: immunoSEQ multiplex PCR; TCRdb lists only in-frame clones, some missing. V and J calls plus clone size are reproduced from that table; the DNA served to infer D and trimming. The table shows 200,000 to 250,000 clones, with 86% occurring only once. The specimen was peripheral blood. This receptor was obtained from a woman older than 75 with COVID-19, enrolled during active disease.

CDR3 sequence (DNA): TGTGCCAGCAGTTACTCGGCCGGACAGGGGGTCCCAACCCTCCACTTT. The encoded protein is CASSYSAGQGVPTLHF. The gene calls are TRBV6-5 and TRBJ1-6, with TRBD1 matching 10 bases. V shed 0 bases, J shed 14 bases, and the junction held 10 bases outside the gene matches. The CDR3 has 16 amino acids. Germline CDR1 and CDR2: MNHEY and SVGAGI.